What follows describes a single T cell receptor (beta chain). Trimming removed 0 bases at V and 3 bases at J, with 9 bases between. Germline V CDR1 and CDR2: SGHRS, YFSETQ. The CDR3 covers 14 residues. MiXCR, applied by TCRdb to the RT-PCR reads, yields one record per CDR3 protein. The sample contains more than 600,000 distinct CDR3 sequences, approximately 15% of which appear only once. This clonotype was obtained from a female donor in good health, serving as a healthy control. The chain recombines TRBV5-1 with TRBJ1-1; D unresolved. Sequenced sample: memory CD4+ T cells from blood. In nucleotides, the CDR3 is TGCGCCAGCAGCTTGGGATACCGGGACACTGAAGCTTTCTTT. It specifies CASSLGYRDTEAFF. The complete variable domain, with remaining parts taken from reference TRBV5-1 and TRBJ1-1, reads KAGVTQTPRYLIKTRGQQVTLSCSPISGHRSVSWYQQTPGQGLQFLFEYFSETQRNKGNFPGRFSGRQFSNSRSEMNVSTLELGDSALYLCASSLGYRDTEAFFGQGTRLTVV.